Listed here is a single TCR beta chain. What it binds is not known. This record belongs to a study of cytomegalovirus exposure and HLA in healthy donors. In germline, CDR1 is SGDLS, CDR2 YYNGEE. V lost 3 bases and J lost 8; bases outside the gene matches: 8. The CDR3 runs 16 residues. Some clones are missing from TCRdb's copy, which holds only in-frame ones; the method was immunoSEQ multiplex PCR. The sample consists of 280,000 or so clones, roughly 88% of them appearing once. The study, taken as a whole, reports: Per published reports, the classifier diagnosed cytomegalovirus status with high specificity and sensitivity. In a later analysis, first-cohort TCR clusters were found to tend to co-occur in the 95 to 150 validation repertoires. Cytomegalovirus-associated status was assigned to around 160 TCR beta chains.

The sample comprised PBMCs. The V and J genes are TRBV9 and TRBJ2-2; TRBD2 matches 12 bases. The clonotype comes from a woman aged 18-29 years in good health and CMV-seronegative. The CDR3 region has the DNA TGTGCCAGCAGCGCAAGACTAGCGGGAGTATTTGGGGAGCTGTTTTTT. It translates to CASSARLAGVFGELFF.